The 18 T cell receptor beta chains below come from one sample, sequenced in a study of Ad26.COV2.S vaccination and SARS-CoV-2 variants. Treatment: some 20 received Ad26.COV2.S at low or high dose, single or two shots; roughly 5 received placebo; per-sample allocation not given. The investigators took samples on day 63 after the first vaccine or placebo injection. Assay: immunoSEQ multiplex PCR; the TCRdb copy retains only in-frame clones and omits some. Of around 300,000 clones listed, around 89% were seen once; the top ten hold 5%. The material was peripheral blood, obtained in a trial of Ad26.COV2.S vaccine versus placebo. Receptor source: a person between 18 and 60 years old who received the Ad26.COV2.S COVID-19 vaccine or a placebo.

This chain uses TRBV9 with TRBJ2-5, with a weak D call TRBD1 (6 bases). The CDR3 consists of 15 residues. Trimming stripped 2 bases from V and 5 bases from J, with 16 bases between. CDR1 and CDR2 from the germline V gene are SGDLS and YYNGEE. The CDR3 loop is CASSVQTGSGETQYF. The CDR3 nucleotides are TGTGCCAGCAGCGTCCAGACAGGCTCAGGGGAGACCCAGTACTTC. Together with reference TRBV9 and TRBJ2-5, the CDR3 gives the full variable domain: DSGVTQTPKHLITATGQRVTLRCSPRSGDLSVYWYQQSLDQGLQFLIQYYNGEERAKGNILERFSAQQFPDLHSELNLSSLELGDSALYFCASSVQTGSGETQYFGPGTRLLVL.

This chain's CDR3 is CASSLRRRAGMNEQFF. The CDR3 DNA is TGTGCCAGCAGCTTAAGGAGGAGAGCGGGAATGAATGAGCAGTTCTTC. The rearrangement links TRBV7-8 to TRBJ2-1, with 7 bases matching TRBD2. The V and J ends lost 2 bases and 7 bases, in that order; junction bases with no gene match: 11. The CDR3 contains 16 residues. Germline V CDR1 and CDR2: SGHVS, FQNEAQ.

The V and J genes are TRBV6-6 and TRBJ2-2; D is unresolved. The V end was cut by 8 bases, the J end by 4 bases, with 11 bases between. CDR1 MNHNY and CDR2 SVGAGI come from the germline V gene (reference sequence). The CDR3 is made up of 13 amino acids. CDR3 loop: CASGRTLTGELFF. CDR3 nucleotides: TGTGCCAGCGGACGGACCCTCACCGGGGAGCTGTTTTTT.

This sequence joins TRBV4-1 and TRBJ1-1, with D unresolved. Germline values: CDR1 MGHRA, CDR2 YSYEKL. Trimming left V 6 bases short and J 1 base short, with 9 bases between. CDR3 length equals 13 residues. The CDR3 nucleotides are TGCGCCAGCAGATTATCAGGGAACACTGAAGCTTTCTTT. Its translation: CASRLSGNTEAFF.

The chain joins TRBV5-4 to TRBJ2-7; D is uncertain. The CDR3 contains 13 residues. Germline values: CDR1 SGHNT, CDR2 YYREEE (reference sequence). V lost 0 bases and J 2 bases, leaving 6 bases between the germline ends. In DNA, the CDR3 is TGTGCCAGCAGCTTGGGACCAACCTACGAGCAGTACTTC. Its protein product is CASSLGPTYEQYF. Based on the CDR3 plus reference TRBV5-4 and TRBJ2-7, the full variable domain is ETGVTQSPTHLIKTRGQQVTLRCSSQSGHNTVSWYQQALGQGPQFIFQYYREEENGRGNFPPRFSGLQFPNYSSELNVNALELDDSALYLCASSLGPTYEQYFGPGTRLTVT.

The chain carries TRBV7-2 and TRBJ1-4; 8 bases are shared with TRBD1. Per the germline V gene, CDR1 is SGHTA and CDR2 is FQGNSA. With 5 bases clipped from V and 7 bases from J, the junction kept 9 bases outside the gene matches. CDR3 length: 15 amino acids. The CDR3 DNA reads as TGTGCCAGCAGCGCTCGAGCCGGGACAGGTGAAAAACTGTTTTTT. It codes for CASSARAGTGEKLFF.

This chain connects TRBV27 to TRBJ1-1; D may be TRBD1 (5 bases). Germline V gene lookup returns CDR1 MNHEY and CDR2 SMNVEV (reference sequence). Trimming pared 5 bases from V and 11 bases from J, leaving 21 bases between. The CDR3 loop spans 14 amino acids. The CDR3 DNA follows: TGTGCCAGCAGTCCCCAGGGTTGGTCTCGCGGGGCTTTCTTT. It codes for CASSPQGWSRGAFF.

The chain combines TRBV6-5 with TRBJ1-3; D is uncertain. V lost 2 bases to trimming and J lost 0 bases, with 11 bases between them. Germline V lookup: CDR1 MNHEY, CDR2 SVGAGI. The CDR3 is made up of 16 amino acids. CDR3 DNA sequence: TGTGCCAGCAGTTACGAGGCGGGGATCTCTGGAAACACCATATATTTT. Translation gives CASSYEAGISGNTIYF.

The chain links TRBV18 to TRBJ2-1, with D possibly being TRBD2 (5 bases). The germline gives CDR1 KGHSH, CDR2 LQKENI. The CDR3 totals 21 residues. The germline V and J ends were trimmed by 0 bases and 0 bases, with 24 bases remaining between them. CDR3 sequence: CASSPPTDGLLRAPSYNEQFF. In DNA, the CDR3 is TGTGCCAGCTCACCACCTACCGATGGACTCCTGAGGGCCCCCTCCTACAATGAGCAGTTCTTC. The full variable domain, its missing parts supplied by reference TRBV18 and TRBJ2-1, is NAGVMQNPRHLVRRRGQEARLRCSPMKGHSHVYWYRQLPEEGLKFMVYLQKENIIDESGMPKERFSAEFPKEGPSILRIQQVVRGDSAAYFCASSPPTDGLLRAPSYNEQFFGPGTRLTVL.

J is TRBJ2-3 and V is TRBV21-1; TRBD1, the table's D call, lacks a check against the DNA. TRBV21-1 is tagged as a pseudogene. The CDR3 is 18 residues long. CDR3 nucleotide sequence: TGTGCCAGCAGCAAAGTGGGCCGGGACAGGGATAGCACAGATACGCAGTATTTT. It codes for CASSKVGRDRDSTDTQYF.

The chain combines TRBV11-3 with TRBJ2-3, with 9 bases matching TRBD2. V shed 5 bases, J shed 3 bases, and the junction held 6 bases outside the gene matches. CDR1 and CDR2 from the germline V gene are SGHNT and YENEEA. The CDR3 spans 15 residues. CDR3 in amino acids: CASSARGGVTDTQYF. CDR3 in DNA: TGTGCCAGCAGCGCCCGCGGGGGGGTAACAGATACGCAGTATTTT.

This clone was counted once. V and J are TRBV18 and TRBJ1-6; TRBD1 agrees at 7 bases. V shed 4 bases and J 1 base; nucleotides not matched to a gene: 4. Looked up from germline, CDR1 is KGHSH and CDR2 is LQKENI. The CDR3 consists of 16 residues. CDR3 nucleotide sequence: TGTGCCAGCTCACGGGACAGTGGGTCCTATAATTCACCCCTCCACTTT. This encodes CASSRDSGSYNSPLHF.

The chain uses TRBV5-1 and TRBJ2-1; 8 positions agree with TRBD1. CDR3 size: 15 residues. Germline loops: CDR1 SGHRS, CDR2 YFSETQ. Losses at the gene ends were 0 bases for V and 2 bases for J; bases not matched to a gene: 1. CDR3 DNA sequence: TGCGCCAGCAGCTTGGTGACAGGGGCCTACAATGAGCAGTTCTTC. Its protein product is CASSLVTGAYNEQFF.

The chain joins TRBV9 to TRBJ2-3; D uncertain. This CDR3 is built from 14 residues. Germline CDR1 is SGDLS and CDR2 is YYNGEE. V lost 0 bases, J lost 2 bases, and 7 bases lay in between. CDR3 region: CASSVDRATDTQYF. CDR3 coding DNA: TGTGCCAGCAGCGTAGACCGGGCCACAGATACGCAGTATTTT.

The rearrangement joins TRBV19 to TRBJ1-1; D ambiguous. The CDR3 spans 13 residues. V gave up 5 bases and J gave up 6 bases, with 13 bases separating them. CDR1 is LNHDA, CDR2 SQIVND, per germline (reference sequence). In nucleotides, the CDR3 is TGTGCCAGTAGTCAGACAACGAGGGCTGAAGCTTTCTTT. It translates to CASSQTTRAEAFF.

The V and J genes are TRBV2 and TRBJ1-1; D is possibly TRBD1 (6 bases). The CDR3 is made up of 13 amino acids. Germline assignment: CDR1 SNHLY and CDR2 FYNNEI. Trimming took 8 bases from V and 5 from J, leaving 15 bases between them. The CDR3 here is CASSRGARTEAFF. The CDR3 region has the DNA TGTGCCAGCTCGAGGGGGGCGCGGACTGAAGCTTTCTTT.

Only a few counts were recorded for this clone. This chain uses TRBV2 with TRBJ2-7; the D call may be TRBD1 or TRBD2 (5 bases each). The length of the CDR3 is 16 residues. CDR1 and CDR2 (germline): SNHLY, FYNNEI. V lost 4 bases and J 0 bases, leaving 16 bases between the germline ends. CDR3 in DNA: TGTGCCAGCAGTGGGGGACCCCACGAGATCTCCTACGAGCAGTACTTC. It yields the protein CASSGGPHEISYEQYF.

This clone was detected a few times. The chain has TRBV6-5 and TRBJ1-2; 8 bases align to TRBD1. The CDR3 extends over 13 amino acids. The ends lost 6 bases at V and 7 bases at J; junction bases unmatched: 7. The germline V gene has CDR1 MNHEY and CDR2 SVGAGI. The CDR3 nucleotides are TGTGCCAGCAGGACCCCAGGGGGCTCTGGCTACACCTTC. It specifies CASRTPGGSGYTF.